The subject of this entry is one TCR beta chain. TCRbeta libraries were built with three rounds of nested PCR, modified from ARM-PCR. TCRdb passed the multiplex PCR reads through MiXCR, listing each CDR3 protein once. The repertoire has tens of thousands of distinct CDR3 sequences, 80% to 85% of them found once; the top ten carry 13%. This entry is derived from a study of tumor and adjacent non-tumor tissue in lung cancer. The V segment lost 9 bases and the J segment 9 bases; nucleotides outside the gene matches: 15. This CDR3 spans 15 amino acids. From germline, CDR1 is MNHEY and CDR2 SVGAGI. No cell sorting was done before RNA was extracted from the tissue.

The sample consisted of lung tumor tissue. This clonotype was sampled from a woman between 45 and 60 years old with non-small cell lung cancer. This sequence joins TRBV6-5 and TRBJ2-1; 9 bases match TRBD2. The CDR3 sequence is CASTIRTSGSGEQFF. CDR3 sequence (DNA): TGTGCCAGTACAATCCGCACTAGCGGGTCGGGTGAGCAGTTCTTC.